This TCR beta chain was identified in a study of blood T cell repertoires in COVID-19. Across the study: Italy, Spain and the United States were the sources of the convalescent and acute COVID-19 samples. The cDNA or gDNA used as material had been derived from T cells, B-cell-depleted T cells, or PBMCs.

The length of the CDR3 is 13 residues. Between the trimmed V and J ends, which lost 5 bases and 4 bases, there was a span of 11 bases. CDR1 is MNHEY and CDR2 is SVGAGI in the germline V gene. TCRdb keeps only in-frame clones here, not all; method: immunoSEQ multiplex PCR. The table has around 85,000 clones, around 86% seen once; the top ten hold approximately 8.1%. The rearrangement uses TRBV6-5 and TRBJ1-2, with D perhaps matching TRBD1 (5 bases). Sequenced: peripheral blood. The origin of this receptor is a man aged 45-60 years with active COVID-19. Written as DNA, the CDR3 is TGTGCCAGCAGTACTGGACATAGCTATGGCTACACCTTC. This gives the protein CASSTGHSYGYTF.